This paragraph covers one TCR beta chain sequence. The germline V gene has CDR1 LGHDT and CDR2 YNNKEL (reference sequence). Trimming stripped 0 bases from V and 14 bases from J, with 8 bases between. The CDR3 consists of 12 residues. In the authors' methods: Amplification with reference gene primers provided the estimates of nucleated cell counts. TCRdb's copy holds only in-frame clones and misses some; the assay was immunoSEQ multiplex PCR. Clone size and the V and J calls come from that table; the DNA yielded D and trimming. The profile shows some 29,000 clones, 84% of them singletons. The entry originates in a study of blood T cell repertoires in COVID-19. The wider study: Acute-phase and convalescent COVID-19 samples originated in the United States, Italy and Spain. PBMCs, B-cell-depleted T cells, or T cells were the source of the cDNA or gDNA that made up the material.

Sequencing input: peripheral blood. The chain has TRBV3-1 (or the pseudogene TRBV3-2) and TRBJ1-6; D perhaps matches TRBD1 (6 bases). The receptor was derived from an elderly man with active COVID-19. The CDR3 loop is CASSQEPGALHF. CDR3 DNA: TGTGCCAGCAGCCAAGAACCAGGGGCCCTCCACTTT.